Shown below are 32 T cell receptor beta chains from a single sample sequenced in a study of naive and memory T cell subsets. Study-wide results and limits: A few larger clonotypes appeared in naive repertoires, especially CD8, possibly memory cells re-expressing CD45RA.

The antigens for these receptors are not known. Two oligonucleotides, mixed equimolar, formed the beta constant-region primer covering TRBC1 and TRBC2. Nested alpha and beta constant-region primers with the SP2 primer drove four PCR rounds on ligated cDNA. TCRdb called the UMI-ligation and nested PCR reads again in MiXCR, with one record for every CDR3 protein. The repertoire holds around 83,000 distinct CDR3 sequences, with around 11% as singletons. The sample was naive CD4+ T cells from blood. These receptors all come from a human donor in good health.

This chain uses TRBV28 with TRBJ1-5; D is perhaps TRBD1 (5 bases). The CDR3 spans 12 residues. The V gene lost 7 bases and the J gene lost 9 bases, with 13 bases spanning the gap. Germline V gene lookup returns CDR1 MDHEN and CDR2 SYDVKM. The CDR3, as DNA: TGTGCCAGCAACACAGGTGTTCGGCCCCAGCATTTT. Its protein product is CASNTGVRPQHF.

This chain joins TRBV24-1 and TRBJ2-7, with a possible D match to TRBD2 (5 bases). The CDR3 has 13 amino acids. The V end lost 4 bases, the J end lost 7 bases, and 13 bases lay between the germline ends. In germline, CDR1 is KGHDR, CDR2 SFDVKD. The CDR3 region is CATSDSPTGEQYF. CDR3 bases: TGTGCCACCAGTGACTCTCCCACGGGGGAGCAGTACTTC.

The chain employs TRBV4-2 and TRBJ2-3; D is possibly TRBD1 (5 bases). Between the trimmed V and J ends, which lost 0 bases and 3 bases, there was a span of 16 bases. CDR1 is LGHNA and CDR2 is YNFKEQ in the germline V gene. There are 17 residues in the CDR3. CDR3 nucleotides: TGTGCCAGCAGCCAAGATCTTGGGGCAGGGTTGACAGATACGCAGTATTTT. Translation gives CASSQDLGAGLTDTQYF.

Here the CDR3 reads CASSLAGWEKLFF. In nucleotides, the CDR3 is TGTGCCAGCAGCTTAGCAGGGTGGGAAAAACTGTTTTTT. This chain joins TRBV7-6 and TRBJ1-4, with D hard to call. The CDR3 totals 13 residues. Germline lookup yields CDR1 SGHVS and CDR2 FNYEAQ. V was clipped by 0 bases and J by 8 bases, with 7 bases between them.

V gene TRBV27 combines with J gene TRBJ1-4, with D maybe TRBD1 (5 bases). The germline V gene has CDR1 MNHEY and CDR2 SMNVEV (reference sequence). V lost 7 bases to trimming and J lost 8 bases, with 14 bases between them. The CDR3 runs 13 residues. DNA for the CDR3: TGTGCCAGCAAGCAGGGAGTGCAGGAAAAACTGTTTTTT. Protein sequence: CASKQGVQEKLFF.

The rearrangement uses TRBV5-1 and TRBJ2-5; D is unresolved. Germline CDR1 and CDR2: SGHRS and YFSETQ. Trimming cost V 3 bases and J 3 bases, with 12 bases left between them. This CDR3 has 14 residues. The DNA for the CDR3 is TGCGCCAGCAGCTCGGCACAGTGGGAAGAGACCCAGTACTTC. Amino acids: CASSSAQWEETQYF.

This clonotype was seen just once. The V gene is TRBV5-6, the J gene TRBJ2-5; a possible D gene is TRBD1 (6 bases). Per the germline V gene, CDR1 is SGHDT and CDR2 is YYEEEE. The CDR3 has 13 amino acids. V lost 7 bases, J lost 5 bases, and 15 bases lay in between. CDR3 DNA: TGTGCCAGCGGACCCCTGGGGGCGGAGACCCAGTACTTC. It translates to CASGPLGAETQYF.

In this sample, this clonotype turned up a few times. The chain recombines TRBV6-2 or TRBV6-3 with TRBJ1-5, with D unresolved. The CDR3 loop spans 14 amino acids. Between the trimmed V and J ends, which lost 5 bases and 7 bases, there was a span of 15 bases. The germline V gene has CDR1 MNHEY and CDR2 SVGEGT. The CDR3 spells CASSPLEKHQPQHF. The CDR3 DNA is TGTGCCAGCAGTCCCCTGGAGAAGCACCAGCCCCAGCATTTT.

This clonotype was seen ten or more times. The chain combines TRBV20-1 with TRBJ1-1, with D possibly TRBD1 on 5 matching bases. Trimming pared 3 bases from V and 0 bases from J, leaving 11 bases between. Per germline, CDR1 DFQATT and CDR2 SNEGSKA (reference sequence). The CDR3 loop spans 14 amino acids. The CDR3 sequence is CSASRGRMNTEAFF. The DNA of the CDR3 is TGCAGTGCTAGCCGGGGACGGATGAACACTGAAGCTTTCTTT.

The genes are TRBV30 and TRBJ2-1; 11 bases align to TRBD2. Germline V CDR1 and CDR2: GTSNPN, SVGIG (reference sequence). V shed 0 bases, J shed 7 bases, and the junction held 11 bases outside the gene matches. CDR3 length equals 17 residues. CDR3 in amino acids: CAWSVQRTSGSTNEQFF. Written as DNA, the CDR3 is TGTGCCTGGAGTGTACAAAGAACTAGCGGGAGTACAAATGAGCAGTTCTTC.

This clonotype has more than one count but fewer than ten. V and J are TRBV27 and TRBJ2-6, with 7 positions matching TRBD1. The V gene's germline CDR1 is MNHEY and CDR2 SMNVEV (reference sequence). The junction had 2 bases not matched to a gene; V was cut back by 3 bases and J by 0 bases. CDR3 size: 16 residues. The CDR3, as DNA: TGTGCCAGCAGTTTTTCAGGGGGCTCTGGGGCCAACGTCCTGACTTTC. Amino acids: CASSFSGGSGANVLTF. Full variable domain (remainder filled in from reference TRBV27 and TRBJ2-6): EAQVTQNPRYLITVTGKKLTVTCSQNMNHEYMSWYRQDPGLGLRQIYYSMNVEVTDKGDVPEGYKVSRKEKRNFPLILESPSPNQTSLYFCASSFSGGSGANVLTFGAGSRLTVL.

The rearrangement links TRBV6-2 or TRBV6-3 to TRBJ2-1, with TRBD1 as a possible D gene (6 bases). The CDR3 has 15 amino acids. V was cut by 6 bases and J by 5 bases, with 17 bases left in between. Per the germline V gene, CDR1 is MNHEY and CDR2 is SVGEGT. In nucleotides, the CDR3 is TGTGCCAGCAGGGAATGGGGGCGCACGAACAATGAGCAGTTCTTC. The encoded protein is CASREWGRTNNEQFF.

The rearrangement uses TRBV10-3 and TRBJ2-1, with 8 bases aligning to TRBD2. Trimming removed 9 bases from V and 1 base from J; junction bases left unmatched: 2. The germline V gene encodes CDR1 ENHRY and CDR2 SYGVKD. The CDR3 runs to 13 residues. In DNA, the CDR3 is TGTGCCATAGCGGGGGATTCCTACAATGAGCAGTTCTTC. Its protein product is CAIAGDSYNEQFF.

This clonotype was detected ten times or more. This chain joins TRBV5-8 and TRBJ1-5; D gene unclear. The CDR3 runs 15 residues. Trimming stripped 2 bases from V and 1 base from J, with 10 bases between. Germline lookup yields CDR1 SGHTS and CDR2 YDEGEE. In DNA form, the CDR3 reads TGTGCCAGCAGCTTCAGGTTCAGCAGCAATCAGCCCCAGCATTTT. The encoded protein is CASSFRFSSNQPQHF.

This clonotype was seen a handful of times. The chain employs TRBV12-3 or TRBV12-4 and TRBJ1-5; possible D gene TRBD1, 5 bases. Trimming left V 5 bases short and J 0 bases short, with 14 bases between. The CDR3 is 16 residues long. The DNA of the CDR3 is TGTGCCAGCAGTCCCACGGGGGGATATAGCAATCAGCCCCAGCATTTT. Translation: CASSPTGGYSNQPQHF.

This clonotype was seen ten or more times. This sequence joins TRBV20-1 and TRBJ2-5; weak D call: TRBD2 (5 bases). V gave up 2 bases and J gave up 2 bases, with 12 bases separating them. Germline V gene data show CDR1 as DFQATT and CDR2 as SNEGSKA (reference sequence). This CDR3 has 14 residues. This CDR3 is CSARWRVGQETQYF. The DNA for the CDR3 is TGCAGTGCTAGATGGCGGGTGGGACAAGAGACCCAGTACTTC.

Ten or more counts support this clonotype. The V and J genes are TRBV20-1 and TRBJ2-7, with 8 bases identical to TRBD2. Germline V gives CDR1 DFQATT, CDR2 SNEGSKA (reference sequence). This CDR3 has 15 amino acids. With V trimmed by 6 bases and J by 4 bases, 14 bases remained unmatched. In DNA form, the CDR3 reads TGCAGTGCCCGCCGAGAGCGGGAGAATGATTACGAGCAGTACTTC. It yields the protein CSARRERENDYEQYF.

This clonotype was found many times. This sequence joins TRBV27 and TRBJ2-1; 7 positions match TRBD2. CDR3 length: 16 residues. The J segment lost 0 bases and the V segment lost 1 base, leaving 3 bases of the junction unmatched. CDR1 and CDR2 from the germline V gene are MNHEY and SMNVEV (reference sequence). The CDR3 spells CASSLFAGASYNEQFF. The CDR3 DNA reads as TGTGCCAGCAGTTTATTTGCGGGAGCCTCCTACAATGAGCAGTTCTTC.

This clonotype was recorded only once. The chain carries TRBV3-1 and TRBJ1-1; unclear D gene. CDR1 and CDR2 from the germline V gene are LGHDT and YNNKEL (reference sequence). This CDR3 comprises 14 residues. Trimming shortened V by 1 base and J by 8 bases, and 14 bases separated the two germline ends. The CDR3 reads CASSQATVTKEAFF. The DNA of the CDR3 is TGTGCCAGCAGCCAAGCAACAGTCACCAAGGAAGCTTTCTTT.

This clonotype was counted at least ten times. This chain uses TRBV5-4 with TRBJ2-5, with 7 bases lining up with TRBD1. Germline V lookup: CDR1 SGHNT, CDR2 YYREEE (reference sequence). The CDR3 spans 15 residues. With V trimmed by 4 bases and J by 2 bases, 8 bases remained unmatched. The CDR3 bases are TGTGCCAGCAGCCAACTAGGGACAGCTCAAGAGACCCAGTACTTC. It yields the protein CASSQLGTAQETQYF.

This clonotype showed up many times. The genes are TRBV4-3 and TRBJ2-1; D gene ambiguous. V dropped 0 bases and J dropped 7 bases, with 7 bases sitting between them. The CDR3 extends over 13 amino acids. CDR1 LGHNA and CDR2 YSLEER come from the germline V gene. The CDR3 nucleotides are TGCGCCAGCAGCCAAGAAAAAGGTAATGAGCAGTTCTTC. Protein product: CASSQEKGNEQFF.

This clonotype was seen many times. The chain combines TRBV29-1 with TRBJ2-7, with a possible D match to TRBD2 (6 bases). This CDR3 has 11 residues. Germline V lookup: CDR1 SQVTM, CDR2 ANQGSEA. The V end was cut by 2 bases, the J end by 6 bases, with 8 bases between. CDR3 amino acids: CSVEMGGEQYF. In DNA form, the CDR3 reads TGCAGCGTTGAAATGGGGGGCGAGCAGTACTTC.

This clonotype was found many times. V and J are TRBV19 and TRBJ2-7; D is ambiguous. This CDR3 has 13 residues. The germline gives CDR1 LNHDA, CDR2 SQIVND (reference sequence). The V end lost 1 base, the J end lost 0 bases, and 4 bases lay between the germline ends. CDR3 sequence (DNA): TGTGCCAGTAGTATAGTACACTCCTACGAGCAGTACTTC. Translated, it gives CASSIVHSYEQYF.

This clonotype appeared a few times. The chain is built from TRBV7-2 and TRBJ2-7; D unclear. In germline, CDR1 is SGHTA, CDR2 FQGNSA. This CDR3 has 14 amino acids. V lost 4 bases to trimming and J lost 2 bases, with 12 bases between them. CDR3 nucleotide sequence: TGTGCCAGCAGCTGGGCTAGTTCAACCTACGAGCAGTACTTC. Encoded protein: CASSWASSTYEQYF.

The rearrangement links TRBV20-1 to TRBJ1-1; D not resolved. The CDR3 is 11 residues long. CDR1 is DFQATT and CDR2 is SNEGSKA in the germline V gene (reference sequence). V lost 5 bases and J lost 8, with 12 bases in between. CDR3 coding DNA: TGCAGTGCTCCCCTCATCCGGGAAGCTTTCTTT. It encodes CSAPLIREAFF.

This clonotype appeared once. This chain links TRBV7-9 with TRBJ1-4; 9 bases map to TRBD1. Germline V gene lookup returns CDR1 SEHNR and CDR2 FQNEAQ (reference sequence). V dropped 4 bases and J dropped 8; count of bases not matched to a gene: 5. The CDR3 runs 14 residues. In DNA, the CDR3 is TGTGCCAGCAGCTGGGGACAGGGAAGGGAAAAACTGTTTTTT. This sequence encodes CASSWGQGREKLFF.

In its sample, this clonotype was seen many times. The rearrangement uses TRBV9 and TRBJ2-6, with no clear D. The CDR3 contains 18 residues. V was clipped by 4 bases and J by 1 base, with 18 bases between them. Looked up from germline, CDR1 is SGDLS and CDR2 is YYNGEE. The CDR3 sequence: CASSTPGRIISGANVLTF. The CDR3 DNA reads TGTGCCAGCAGCACCCCCGGGCGGATTATTTCTGGGGCCAACGTCCTGACTTTC.

This chain joins TRBV25-1 and TRBJ2-1; TRBD2 agrees at 14 bases. The CDR3 is 19 residues long. Germline V gene data show CDR1 as MGHDK and CDR2 as SYGVNS. Trimming at V came to 1 base and at J to 1 base, leaving 6 bases not matched to a gene. CDR3 sequence (DNA): TGTGCCAGCAGTGAATCCCCCGGGACTAGCGGGAGATCCTACAATGAGCAGTTCTTC. It codes for CASSESPGTSGRSYNEQFF.

This clonotype showed up just a few times. The V call is TRBV29-1, the J call TRBJ1-2, with D perhaps matching TRBD1 (5 bases). V lost 5 bases and J 2 bases, leaving 9 bases between the germline ends. The V gene's germline CDR1 is SQVTM and CDR2 ANQGSEA. This CDR3 is built from 12 residues. The CDR3 coding sequence is TGCAGCGTTCATCAGGGAAACTATGGCTACACCTTC. Its translation is CSVHQGNYGYTF.

This clonotype was detected only a few times. The CDR3 protein is CSASSGTPAVQYF. As DNA, the CDR3 is TGCAGTGCTAGTTCGGGGACCCCGGCCGTGCAGTACTTC. The chain recombines TRBV20-1 with TRBJ2-7; D may match TRBD1 or TRBD2 (5 bases each). Germline lookup yields CDR1 DFQATT and CDR2 SNEGSKA (reference sequence). V shed 3 bases and J shed 9 bases, with 18 bases lying between them. This CDR3 contains 13 residues.

The genes are TRBV2 and TRBJ1-5; D remains unclear. The CDR3 contains 14 residues. Germline CDR1 and CDR2: SNHLY and FYNNEI. Trimming shortened V by 2 bases and J by 7 bases, and 12 bases separated the two germline ends. The CDR3 DNA follows: TGTGCCAGCAGTGAATCGGGAAGTCGGCAGCCCCAGCATTTT. Translation: CASSESGSRQPQHF.

This clonotype was detected many times. The chain is built from TRBV4-3 and TRBJ2-3, with TRBD1 identical over 7 bases. The CDR3 spans 16 residues. Germline V gives CDR1 LGHNA, CDR2 YSLEER. After removal of 1 base from V and 5 bases from J, the junction contained 9 bases not matched to a gene. CDR3 region: CASSQAFDRVRDTQYF. DNA of the CDR3: TGCGCCAGCAGCCAAGCCTTTGACAGGGTTAGAGATACGCAGTATTTT.